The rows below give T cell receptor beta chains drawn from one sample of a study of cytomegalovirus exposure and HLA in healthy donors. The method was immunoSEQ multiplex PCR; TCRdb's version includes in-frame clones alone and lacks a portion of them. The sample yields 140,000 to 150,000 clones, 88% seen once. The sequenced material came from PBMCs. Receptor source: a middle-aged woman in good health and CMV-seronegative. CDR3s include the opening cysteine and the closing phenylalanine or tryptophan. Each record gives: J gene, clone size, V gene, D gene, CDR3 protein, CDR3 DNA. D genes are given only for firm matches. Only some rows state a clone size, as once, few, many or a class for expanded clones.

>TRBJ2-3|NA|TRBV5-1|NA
CASSFGTLSTDTQYF
TGCGCCAGCAGCTTCGGGACACTTAGCACAGATACGCAGTATTTT
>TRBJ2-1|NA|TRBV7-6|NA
CASSLGALRGSYNEQFF
TGTGCCAGCAGCTTAGGGGCACTGCGGGGATCCTACAATGAGCAGTTCTTC
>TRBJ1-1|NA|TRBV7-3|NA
CASSLSSQVVGNTEAFF
TGTGCCAGCAGCTTAAGTAGTCAGGTGGTAGGGAACACTGAAGCTTTCTTT
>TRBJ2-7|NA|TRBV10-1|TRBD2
CASSEASGSGTYEQYF
TGCGCCAGCAGTGAGGCTAGCGGGAGTGGAACCTACGAGCAGTACTTC
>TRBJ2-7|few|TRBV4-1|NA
CASSQVVPRQGQHEQYF
TGCGCCAGCAGCCAAGTAGTTCCACGCCAGGGTCAACACGAGCAGTACTTC
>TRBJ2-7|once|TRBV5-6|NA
CASSLGLPSYEQYF
TGTGCCAGCAGCTTGGGACTACCGTCCTACGAGCAGTACTTC
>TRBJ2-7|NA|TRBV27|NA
CASSLSMTATYEQYF
TGTGCCAGCAGTTTATCGATGACAGCGACCTACGAGCAGTACTTC
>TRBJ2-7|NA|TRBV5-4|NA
CASSLISNEQYF
TGTGCCAGCAGCTTAATTAGCAACGAGCAGTACTTC
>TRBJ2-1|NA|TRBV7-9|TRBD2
CASSLQTSLNEQFF
TGTGCCAGCAGCTTACAGACTAGCCTCAATGAGCAGTTCTTC
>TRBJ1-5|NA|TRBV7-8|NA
CASSFRQGYSNQPQHF
TGTGCCAGCAGCTTTCGGCAGGGGTATAGCAATCAGCCCCAGCATTTT
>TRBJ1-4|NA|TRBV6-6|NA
CASSYLTVREQKLFF
TGTGCCAGCAGTTACCTGACAGTTCGTGAACAAAAACTGTTTTTT
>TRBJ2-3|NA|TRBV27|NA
CASSLLANTDTQYF
TGTGCCAGCAGTTTATTGGCCAACACAGATACGCAGTATTTT
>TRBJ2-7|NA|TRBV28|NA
CASSLYRSYEQYF
TGTGCCAGCAGTTTATACAGGAGCTACGAGCAGTACTTC
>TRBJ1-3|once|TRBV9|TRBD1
CASSRSRQGSGNTIYF
TGTGCCAGCAGCCGGTCGCGACAGGGTTCGGGAAACACCATATATTTT
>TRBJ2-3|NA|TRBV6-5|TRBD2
CASSSASGRADTQYF
TGTGCCAGCAGTTCGGCTAGCGGGAGAGCAGATACGCAGTATTTT
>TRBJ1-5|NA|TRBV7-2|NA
CASSLVGGGIEAARQPQHF
TGTGCCAGCAGCTTAGTGGGGGGGGGAATAGAGGCAGCCCGTCAACCCCAGCATTTT
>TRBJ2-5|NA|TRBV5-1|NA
CASSTSQETQYF
TGCGCCAGCAGCACATCCCAAGAGACCCAGTACTTC
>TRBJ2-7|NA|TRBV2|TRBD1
CASTADGQGYEQYF
TGTGCCAGCACCGCGGATGGACAGGGCTACGAGCAGTACTTC
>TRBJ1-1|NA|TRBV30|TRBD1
CAWSGQGGAAFF
TGTGCCTGGAGTGGACAGGGGGGGGCAGCTTTCTTT
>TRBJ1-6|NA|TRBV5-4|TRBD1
CASSSATGSYDSPLHF
TGTGCCAGCAGCTCCGCGACAGGGAGCTATGATTCACCCCTCCACTTT
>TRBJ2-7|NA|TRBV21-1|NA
CASSKAWHEQYF
TGTGCCAGCAGCAAAGCGTGGCACGAGCAGTACTTC
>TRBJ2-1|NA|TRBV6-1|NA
CASSEGAGQVYNEQFF
TGTGCCAGCAGTGAAGGAGCGGGACAGGTCTACAATGAGCAGTTCTTC
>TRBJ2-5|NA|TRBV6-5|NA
CASSPTGLQTQYF
TGTGCCAGCAGTCCTACAGGGTTGCAGACCCAGTACTTC
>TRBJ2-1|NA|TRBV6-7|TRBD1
CARDRGLRNEQFF
TGTGCCCGCGACAGGGGGCTTAGGAATGAGCAGTTCTTC
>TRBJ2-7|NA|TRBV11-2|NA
CASSLQGLSYEQYF
TGTGCCAGCAGCTTACAGGGCCTCTCCTACGAGCAGTACTTC
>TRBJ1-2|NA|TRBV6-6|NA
CASSSSPRISFF
TGTGCCAGCAGTTCCTCCCCCAGGATCAGTTTCTTC
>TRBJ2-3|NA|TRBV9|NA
CASSVDSSTDTQYF
TGTGCCAGCAGCGTAGACAGTAGCACAGATACGCAGTATTTT
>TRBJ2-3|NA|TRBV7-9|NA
CASSLVVKGGVRGHTQYF
TGTGCCAGCAGCTTAGTCGTGAAAGGGGGGGTACGAGGACATACGCAGTATTTT
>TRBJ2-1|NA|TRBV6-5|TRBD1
CASSSPTGGGNEQFF
TGTGCCAGCAGTTCACCGACAGGGGGCGGGAATGAGCAGTTCTTC
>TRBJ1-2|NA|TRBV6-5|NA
CASSYSYDSYGYTF
TGTGCCAGCAGTTACTCTTACGACAGCTATGGCTACACCTTC
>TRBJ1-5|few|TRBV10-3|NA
CAISGPGGNQPQHF
TGTGCCATCAGTGGCCCGGGGGGTAATCAGCCCCAGCATTTT
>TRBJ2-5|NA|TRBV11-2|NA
CASSLPPPRDQYF
TGTGCCAGCAGTCTACCCCCTCCCCGCGACCAGTACTTC
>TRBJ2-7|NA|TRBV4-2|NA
CASSQADDYTYEQYF
TGTGCCAGCAGCCAAGCTGACGACTATACCTACGAGCAGTACTTC
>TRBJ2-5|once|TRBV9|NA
CASSVRAGETQYF
TGTGCCAGCAGCGTAAGGGCAGGGGAGACCCAGTACTTC
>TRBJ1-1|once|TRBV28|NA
CASSGQMNTEAFF
TGTGCCAGCAGTGGCCAGATGAACACTGAAGCTTTCTTT
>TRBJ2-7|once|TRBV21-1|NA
CASSEPTGDPSAAPYEQYF
TGTGCCAGCAGCGAACCGACAGGGGATCCTAGCGCGGCCCCCTACGAGCAGTACTTC
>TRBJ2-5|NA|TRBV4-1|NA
CASSLGVQETQYF
TGCGCCAGCAGCCTCGGAGTCCAAGAGACCCAGTACTTC
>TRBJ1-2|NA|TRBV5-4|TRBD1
CASSLGQAALYGYTF
TGTGCCAGCAGCCTGGGACAGGCTGCTCTCTATGGCTACACCTTC
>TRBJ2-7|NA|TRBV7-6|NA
CASSFGAPGTGPYEQYF
TGTGCCAGCAGCTTTGGGGCCCCCGGGACTGGTCCCTACGAGCAGTACTTC
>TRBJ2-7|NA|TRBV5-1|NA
CASSLVSGGYEQYF
TGCGCCAGCAGCTTGGTTTCGGGTGGCTACGAGCAGTACTTC
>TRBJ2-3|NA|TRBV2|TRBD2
CASSASGTSGNQPTQYF
TGTGCCAGCAGTGCCTCCGGTACTAGCGGTAATCAGCCGACGCAGTATTTT
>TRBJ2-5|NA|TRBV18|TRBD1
CASSPPQGEETQYF
TGTGCCAGCTCACCACCCCAGGGGGAAGAGACCCAGTACTTC
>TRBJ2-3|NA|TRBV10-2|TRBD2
CASRTLAGESDTQYF
TGCGCCAGCAGGACCTTAGCGGGAGAATCAGATACGCAGTATTTT
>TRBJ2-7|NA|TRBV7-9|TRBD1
CSSSPGQDLRVKYF
TGTTCCAGCAGCCCCGGACAGGACCTTCGTGTGAAGTACTTC
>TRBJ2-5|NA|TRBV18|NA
CASSPGGETQYF
TGTGCCAGCTCACCGGGGGGTGAGACCCAGTACTTC
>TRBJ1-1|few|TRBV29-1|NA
CSVRGLARGMEAFF
TGCAGCGTTCGGGGATTGGCCAGAGGGATGGAAGCTTTCTTT
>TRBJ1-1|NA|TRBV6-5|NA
CASSYGSGVTEAFF
TGTGCCAGCAGTTATGGGTCAGGGGTCACTGAAGCTTTCTTT
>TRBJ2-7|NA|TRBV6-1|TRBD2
CASSALAGRTGYEQYF
TGTGCCAGCAGTGCCCTAGCGGGGAGGACCGGCTACGAGCAGTACTTC
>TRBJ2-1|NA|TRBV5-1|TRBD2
CASGLAGDSSYNEQFF
TGCGCCAGCGGGCTAGCGGGCGACAGCTCCTACAATGAGCAGTTCTTC
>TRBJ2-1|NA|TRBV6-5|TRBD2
CASRPASGFYNEQFF
TGTGCCAGCAGGCCGGCTAGCGGATTCTACAATGAGCAGTTCTTC
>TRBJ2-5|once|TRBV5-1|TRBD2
CASTRSGRGETQYF
TGCGCCAGCACCCGCAGCGGGAGGGGTGAGACCCAGTACTTC
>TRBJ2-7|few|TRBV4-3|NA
CASSQDLGGGRYEQYF
TGCGCCAGCAGCCAAGATCTAGGGGGCGGGAGGTACGAGCAGTACTTC
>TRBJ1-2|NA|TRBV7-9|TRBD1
CSSSLGGDGYTF
TGTTCCAGCAGCTTAGGGGGCGACGGCTACACCTTC
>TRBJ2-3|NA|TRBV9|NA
CASSPLTMGGPDTQYF
TGTGCCAGCAGCCCCCTAACGATGGGGGGTCCAGATACGCAGTATTTT
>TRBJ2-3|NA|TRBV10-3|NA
CAISESQVHTDTQYF
TGTGCCATCAGTGAGTCTCAGGTGCACACAGATACGCAGTATTTT
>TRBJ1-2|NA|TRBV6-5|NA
CASSDLQANYGYTF
TGTGCCAGCAGTGACCTCCAGGCTAACTATGGCTACACCTTC
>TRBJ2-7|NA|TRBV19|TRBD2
CASSTGGYSYEQYF
TGTGCCAGTAGTACCGGGGGGTACTCCTACGAGCAGTACTTC
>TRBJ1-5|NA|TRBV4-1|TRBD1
CASSRTTGVVQPQHF
TGCGCCAGCAGCCGCACAACAGGGGTTGTCCAGCCCCAGCATTTT
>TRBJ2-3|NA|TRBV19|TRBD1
CASSNDRDRGRDTQYF
TGTGCCAGTAGTAACGACCGGGACAGGGGCAGAGATACGCAGTATTTT